A selection of T cell receptor beta chains follows, all from one sample in a study of post-analysis software for immune sequencing data. TCRdb processed the PCR reads anew with MiXCR; each CDR3 protein has one entry. This sample carries approximately 770,000 distinct CDR3 sequences, under 60% of them seen once, and the ten largest clones take 4.9%. Sequencing input: blood. All receptors come from a girl aged 10-17 years with multiple sclerosis. Each CDR3 is given with its conserved first and last residue. The D gene is left open where the match is weak. Some rows have no size entry. The others give once, few or many, or a class for an expanded clone.

D	J	V	size	DNA	CDR3
-	TRBJ2-1	TRBV20-1	-	TGCAGTGCTAGTGGTGGGAACTACAATGAGCAGTTCTTC	CSASGGNYNEQFF
-	TRBJ2-7	TRBV27	few	TGTGCCAGCAGTCCCCGGTCCCTAACCTACGAGCAGTACTTC	CASSPRSLTYEQYF
-	TRBJ1-2	TRBV20-1	-	TGCAGTGCTTCCAGAGAAACTAACTATGGCTACACCTTC	CSASRETNYGYTF
TRBD1	TRBJ2-5	TRBV4-2	-	TGTGCCAGCAGCCAAGTCGCGGGACAGGGGTCCGAGACCCAGTACTTC	CASSQVAGQGSETQYF
-	TRBJ2-3	TRBV5-1	few	TGCGCCAGCAGCTTTGGACGAGATACGCAGTATTTT	CASSFGRDTQYF
TRBD2	TRBJ2-7	TRBV11-2	few	TGTGCCAGCAGCTTAGAGGTTAGCGGGGGTCTAGCCTACGAGCAGTACTTC	CASSLEVSGGLAYEQYF
-	TRBJ1-5	TRBV7-6	-	TGTGCCAGCAGCTTAGGAGGCGGCTCAAGCACAGATACGCAGCATTTT	CASSLGGGSSTDTQHF
-	TRBJ1-6	TRBV6-2/TRBV6-3	-	TGTGCCAGCAATGGGGAGTGGAATTCACCCCTCCACTTT	CASNGEWNSPLHF
-	TRBJ2-3	TRBV5-6	-	TGTGCCAGCATCCAGACAGGGAGGGTAGATACGCAGTATTTT	CASIQTGRVDTQYF
TRBD2	TRBJ2-1	TRBV3-1	few	TGTGCCAGCAGCCAGCTTGGACTAGGTGGCAATGAGCAGTTCTTC	CASSQLGLGGNEQFF
TRBD1	TRBJ1-2	TRBV29-1	-	TGCAGCGTTTACCTTCCCCGGGATCAGGGGGCAGGCTATGGCTACACCTTC	CSVYLPRDQGAGYGYTF
-	TRBJ2-3	TRBV7-2	many	TGTGCCAGCAGCTTAGGCCTTGGCGGAGGATCTAGCACAGATACGCAGTATTTT	CASSLGLGGGSSTDTQYF
-	TRBJ2-3	TRBV25-1	few	TGTGCCAGCAGTGCTGAAAGACTCGTAGATACGCAGTATTTT	CASSAERLVDTQYF
-	TRBJ1-1	TRBV5-1	-	TGCGCCAGCAGCCCGGCACCAGTCGGAGCTATGAACACTGAAGCTTTCTTT	CASSPAPVGAMNTEAFF
TRBD1	TRBJ2-7	TRBV28	-	TGTGCCAGCAGACAACAGGGGCGGCACGAGCAGTACTTC	CASRQQGRHEQYF
TRBD1	TRBJ1-2	TRBV27	-	TGTGCCAGCAGCCAGAGGGGGCATGACTATGGCTACACCTTC	CASSQRGHDYGYTF
TRBD2	TRBJ2-3	TRBV6-2/TRBV6-3	few	TGTGCCAGCAGTTACTCGGGACTAGCGGGAGCAGATACGCAGTATTTT	CASSYSGLAGADTQYF
-	TRBJ2-7	TRBV29-1	-	TGCAGCGTTGAGTGGCCGGACTCCTACGAGCAGTACTTC	CSVEWPDSYEQYF
TRBD2	TRBJ2-1	TRBV7-3	few	TGTGCCAGCAGCACCGGCTTAGCGGGAGCGGGAAATGAGCAGTTCTTC	CASSTGLAGAGNEQFF
TRBD1	TRBJ2-1	TRBV19	-	TGTGCCAGTAACCGTGGACAGGGTGACTACAATGAGCAGTTCTTC	CASNRGQGDYNEQFF
-	TRBJ1-2	TRBV5-1	-	TGCGCCAGCAGCTTGAGGACGGGGAACTATGGCTACACCTTC	CASSLRTGNYGYTF
TRBD1	TRBJ1-2	TRBV11-1	-	TGTGCCAGCAGCGCCCGGGACAGACGGACCGACTATGGCTACACCTTC	CASSARDRRTDYGYTF
TRBD1	TRBJ1-2	TRBV12-3/TRBV12-4	-	TGTGCCAGCAGCCGTCGACAGGGGAGTGGCTACACCTTC	CASSRRQGSGYTF
TRBD2	TRBJ2-7	TRBV20-1	few	TGCAGTGCTAGCCCCCTAGCGGGAACGGGGGAGCAGTACTTC	CSASPLAGTGEQYF
-	TRBJ2-4	TRBV11-2	-	TGTGCCAGCAGCTTATCGGGGAACAAAAACATTCAGTACTTC	CASSLSGNKNIQYF
-	TRBJ2-7	TRBV29-1	-	TGCAGCGCCCGAGGGGGACTGAGCTCCTACGAGCAGTACTTC	CSARGGLSSYEQYF
TRBD2	TRBJ2-3	TRBV24-1	-	TGTGCCACCAGTGAAGGACTAGCGGGAGGGTTCACAGATACGCAGTATTTT	CATSEGLAGGFTDTQYF
-	TRBJ1-2	TRBV25-1	-	TGTGCCAGCAGTGAAATCGGCACTCCTAACTATGGCTACACCTTC	CASSEIGTPNYGYTF